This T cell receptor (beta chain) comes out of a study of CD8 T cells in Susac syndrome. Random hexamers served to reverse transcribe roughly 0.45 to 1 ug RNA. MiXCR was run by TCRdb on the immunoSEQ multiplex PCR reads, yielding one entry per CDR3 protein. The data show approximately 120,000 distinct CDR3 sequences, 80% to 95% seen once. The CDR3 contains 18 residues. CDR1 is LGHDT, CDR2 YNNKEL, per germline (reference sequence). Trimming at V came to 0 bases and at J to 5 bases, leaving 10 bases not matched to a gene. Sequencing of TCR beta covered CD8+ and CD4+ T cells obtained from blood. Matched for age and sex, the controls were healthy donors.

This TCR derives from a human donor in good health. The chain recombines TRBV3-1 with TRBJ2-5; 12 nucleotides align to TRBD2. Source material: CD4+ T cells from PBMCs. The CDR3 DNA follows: TGTGCCAGCAGCCAAGAGGCTAGCGGGAGGGCCTCTACGGAGACCCAGTACTTC. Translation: CASSQEASGRASTETQYF.